The clone carrying this TCR beta chain has more than one count but fewer than ten. The antigen is not known. Repertoires were generated with immunoSEQ multiplex PCR, while TCRdb's copy carries only in-frame clones and drops some. The sample records 95,000 to 150,000 clones, approximately 88% being singletons. This sample is part of a study of T cell responses to AZD1222 COVID-19 vaccine. Study-wide results and caveats: Unmutated regions of variants are reportedly targeted by nearly half of spike-specific TCRs.

Trimming removed 4 bases from V and 0 bases from J, with 12 bases in between. Germline V gene sequence: CDR1 SGHRS, CDR2 YFSETQ. The CDR3 is 15 residues long. Sequenced here: peripheral blood, sampled on day 0 of AZD1222 vaccination. This clonotype originated in an adult in good health. The rearrangement uses TRBV5-1 and TRBJ2-3; D ambiguous. The CDR3 here is CASSPTRPSTDTQYF. The CDR3 nucleotides read TGCGCCAGCAGCCCGACCCGACCTAGCACAGATACGCAGTATTTT.